This T cell receptor beta chain is drawn from a study of vaccination and CD4 T cells after COVID-19. Time point described: late sampling 161 to 241 days after vaccination in a few convalescent patients. Treatment reported: 10-day PBMC culture with coronavirus spike peptide pools or control peptides (ViraFEST assay). Cultured CD4+ T cell DNA was sequenced using the Oncomine TCR Beta short-read assay. TCRdb analysed the PCR reads with MiXCR anew, one entry per CDR3 protein. The sample contains more than 20,000 distinct CDR3 sequences, about 30% of which appear only once. About this clonotype itself: What it recognizes is unknown.

Germline assignment: CDR1 KGHSH and CDR2 LQKENI. The CDR3 runs 13 residues. The germline V and J ends were trimmed by 3 bases and 5 bases, with 8 bases remaining between them. The chain couples TRBV18 to TRBJ1-5; the D is unclear. Sequences were derived from CD4+ T cells from blood, cultured in vitro, sampled about 7 months after SARS-CoV-2 vaccination. This receptor was taken from a human donor who had recovered from COVID-19. In DNA, the CDR3 is TGTGCCAGCTCACCCTACAAAGATCAGCCCCAGCATTTT. Protein product: CASSPYKDQPQHF.